This TCR beta chain was sequenced in a study of T-cell reconstitution after alpha-beta-depleted transplantation in children. Overall study results and limits: When one year had passed after transplant, most T-cell counts and diversity came from newly produced T cells. In patients about two months after transplant, alpha-beta T cells reportedly arose from several hundred expanded graft clones. Some patients' high day-60 TCRbeta diversity was attributed to recipient cells surviving conditioning.

Of note for this clonotype: Its antigen is not identified.

CDR1 SEHNR and CDR2 FQNEAQ come from the germline V gene (reference sequence). Between the trimmed V and J ends, which lost 5 bases and 5 bases, there was a span of 10 bases. The CDR3 runs 12 residues. Using unique molecular identifiers, the investigators prepared the TCRbeta library. TCRdb called the PCR reads again in MiXCR, with one record for every CDR3 protein. This table holds roughly 400,000 distinct CDR3 sequences, approximately 41% found once. The chain recombines TRBV7-9 with TRBJ2-7; D remains ambiguous. Sequences were derived from PBMCs, sampled before TCRalphabeta/CD19-depleted stem cell transplant. The TCR was taken from a girl aged 2-10 years with aplastic anemia, due to receive a stem cell transplant. The CDR3 loop reads CASSPDVNEQYF. The CDR3 coding sequence is TGTGCCAGCAGCCCCGACGTGAACGAGCAGTACTTC.